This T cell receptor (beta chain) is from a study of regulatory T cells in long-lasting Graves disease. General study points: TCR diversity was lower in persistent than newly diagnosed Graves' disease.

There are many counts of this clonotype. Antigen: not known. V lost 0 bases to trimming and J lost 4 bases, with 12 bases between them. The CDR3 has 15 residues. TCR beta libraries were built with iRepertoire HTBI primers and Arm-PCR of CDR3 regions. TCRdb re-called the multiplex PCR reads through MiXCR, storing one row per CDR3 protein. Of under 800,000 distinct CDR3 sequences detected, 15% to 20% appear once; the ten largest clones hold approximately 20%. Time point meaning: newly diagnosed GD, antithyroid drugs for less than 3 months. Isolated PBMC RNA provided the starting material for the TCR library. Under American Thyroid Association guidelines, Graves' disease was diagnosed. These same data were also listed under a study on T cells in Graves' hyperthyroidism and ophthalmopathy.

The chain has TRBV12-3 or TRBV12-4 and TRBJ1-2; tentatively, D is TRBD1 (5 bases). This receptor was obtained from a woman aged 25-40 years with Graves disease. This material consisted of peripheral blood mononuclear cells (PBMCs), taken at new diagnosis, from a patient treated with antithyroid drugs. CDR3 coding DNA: TGTGCCAGCAGTTTAGCGGGGACGGCTTCCTATGGCTACACCTTC. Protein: CASSLAGTASYGYTF.